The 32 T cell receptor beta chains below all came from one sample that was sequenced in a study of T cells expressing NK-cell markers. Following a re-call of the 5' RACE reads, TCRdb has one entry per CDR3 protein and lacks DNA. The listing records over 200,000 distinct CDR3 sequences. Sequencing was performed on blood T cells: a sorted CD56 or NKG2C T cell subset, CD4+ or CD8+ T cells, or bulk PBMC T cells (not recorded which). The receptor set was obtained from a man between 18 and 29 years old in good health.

CDR3 region: CASSVQAGNTGELFF. V usage is TRBV6-4 and J usage is TRBJ2-2; no DNA is available, so the TRBD2 call from TCRdb remains unchecked. This CDR3 region has 15 residues. CDR1 is MRHNA and CDR2 is SNTAGT in the germline V gene.

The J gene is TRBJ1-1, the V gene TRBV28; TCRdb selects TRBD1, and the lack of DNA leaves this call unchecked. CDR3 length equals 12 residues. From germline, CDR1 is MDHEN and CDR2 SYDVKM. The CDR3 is CASSTPQGEAFF.

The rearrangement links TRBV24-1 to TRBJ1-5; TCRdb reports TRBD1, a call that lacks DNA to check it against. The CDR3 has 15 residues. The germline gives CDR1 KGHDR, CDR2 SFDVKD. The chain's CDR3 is CATSDPRGAGQPQHF.

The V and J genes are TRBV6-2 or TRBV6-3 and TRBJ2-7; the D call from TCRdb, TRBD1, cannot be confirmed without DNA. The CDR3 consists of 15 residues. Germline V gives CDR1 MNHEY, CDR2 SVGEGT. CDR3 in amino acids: CASRLAGTGGHEQYF.

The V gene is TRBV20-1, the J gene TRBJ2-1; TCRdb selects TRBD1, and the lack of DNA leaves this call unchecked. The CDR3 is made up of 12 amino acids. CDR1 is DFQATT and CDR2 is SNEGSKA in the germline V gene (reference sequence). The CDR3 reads CSASGTGNEQFF.

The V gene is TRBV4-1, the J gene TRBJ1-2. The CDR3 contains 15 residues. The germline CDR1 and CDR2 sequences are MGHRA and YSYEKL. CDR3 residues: CASNDPTRGGYGYTF.

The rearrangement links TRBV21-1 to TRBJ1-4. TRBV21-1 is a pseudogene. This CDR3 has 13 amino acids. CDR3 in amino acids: CASSMASNEKLFF.

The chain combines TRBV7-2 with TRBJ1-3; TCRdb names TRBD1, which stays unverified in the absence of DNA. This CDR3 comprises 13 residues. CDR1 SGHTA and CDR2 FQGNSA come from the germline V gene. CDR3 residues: CASSSGAGNTIYF. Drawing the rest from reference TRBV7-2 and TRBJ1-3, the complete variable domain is GAGVSQSPSNKVTEKGKDVELRCDPISGHTALYWYRQSLGQGLEFLIYFQGNSAPDKSGLPSDRFSAERTGGSVSTLTIQRTQQEDSAVYLCASSSGAGNTIYFGEGSWLTVV.

The CDR3 here is CASSPGTSGSRETQYF. The chain links TRBV18 to TRBJ2-5; TCRdb's D gene call, TRBD2, goes unchecked for lack of DNA. Germline V CDR1 and CDR2: KGHSH, LQKENI. CDR3 length equals 16 residues.

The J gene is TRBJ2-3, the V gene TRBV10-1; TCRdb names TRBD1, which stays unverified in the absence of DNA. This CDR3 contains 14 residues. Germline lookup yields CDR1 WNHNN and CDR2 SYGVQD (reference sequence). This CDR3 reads CASSEFTGTDTQYF.

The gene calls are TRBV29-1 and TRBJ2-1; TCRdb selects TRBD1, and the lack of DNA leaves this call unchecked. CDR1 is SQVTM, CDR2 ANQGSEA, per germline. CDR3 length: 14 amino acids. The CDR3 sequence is CSVPLTAGIREQFF.

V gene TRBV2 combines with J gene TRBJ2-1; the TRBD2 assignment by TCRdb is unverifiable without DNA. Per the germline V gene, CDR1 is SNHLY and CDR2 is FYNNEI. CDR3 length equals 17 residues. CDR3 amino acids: CASSEGRLAGVPNEQFF.

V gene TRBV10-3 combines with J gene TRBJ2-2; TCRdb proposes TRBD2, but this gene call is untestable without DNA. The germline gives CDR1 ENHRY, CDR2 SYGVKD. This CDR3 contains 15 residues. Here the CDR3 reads CAIRPAGEMAGELFF.

CDR3 region: CAGRPSGQLWGYTF. V and J are TRBV28 and TRBJ1-2; with no DNA, the TCRdb D assignment of TRBD1 cannot be verified. The germline V gene has CDR1 MDHEN and CDR2 SYDVKM. CDR3 length: 14 residues.

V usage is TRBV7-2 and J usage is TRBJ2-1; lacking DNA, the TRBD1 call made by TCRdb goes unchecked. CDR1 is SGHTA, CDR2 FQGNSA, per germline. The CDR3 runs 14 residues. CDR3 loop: CASSFQAGADEQFF.

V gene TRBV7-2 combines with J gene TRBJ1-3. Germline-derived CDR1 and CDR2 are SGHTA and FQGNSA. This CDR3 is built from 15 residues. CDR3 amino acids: CASSLELSSGNTIYF.

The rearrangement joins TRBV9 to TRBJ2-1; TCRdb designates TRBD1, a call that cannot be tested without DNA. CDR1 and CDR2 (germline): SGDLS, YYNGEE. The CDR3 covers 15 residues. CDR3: CASSPGQTNYNEQFF.

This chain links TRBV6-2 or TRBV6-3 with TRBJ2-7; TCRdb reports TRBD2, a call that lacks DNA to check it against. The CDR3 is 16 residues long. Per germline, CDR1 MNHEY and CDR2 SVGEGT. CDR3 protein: CASSYSRTSGYYEQYF.

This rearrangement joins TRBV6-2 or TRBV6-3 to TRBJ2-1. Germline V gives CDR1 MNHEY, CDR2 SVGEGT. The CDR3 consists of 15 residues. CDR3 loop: CASSYSGHFYNEQFF.

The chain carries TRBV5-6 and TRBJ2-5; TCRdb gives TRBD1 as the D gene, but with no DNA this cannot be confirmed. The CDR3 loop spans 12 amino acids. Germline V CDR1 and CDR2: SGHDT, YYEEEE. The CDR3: CASSSGTKTQYF.

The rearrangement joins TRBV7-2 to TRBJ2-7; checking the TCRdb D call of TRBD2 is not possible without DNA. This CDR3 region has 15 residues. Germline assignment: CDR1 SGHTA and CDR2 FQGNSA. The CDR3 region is CASSLAGPSPAEQYF.

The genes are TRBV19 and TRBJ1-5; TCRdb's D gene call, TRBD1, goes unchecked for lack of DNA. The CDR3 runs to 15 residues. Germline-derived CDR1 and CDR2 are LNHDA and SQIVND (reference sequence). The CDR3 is CASSAGQGPGQPQHF. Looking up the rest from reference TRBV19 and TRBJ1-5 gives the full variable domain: DGGITQSPKYLFRKEGQNVTLSCEQNLNHDAMYWYRQDPGQGLRLIYYSQIVNDFQKGDIAEGYSVSREKKESFPLTVTSAQKNPTAFYLCASSAGQGPGQPQHFGDGTRLSIL.

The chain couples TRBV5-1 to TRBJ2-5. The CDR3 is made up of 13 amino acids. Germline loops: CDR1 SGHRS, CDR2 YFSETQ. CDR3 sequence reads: CASSSGPQETQYF.

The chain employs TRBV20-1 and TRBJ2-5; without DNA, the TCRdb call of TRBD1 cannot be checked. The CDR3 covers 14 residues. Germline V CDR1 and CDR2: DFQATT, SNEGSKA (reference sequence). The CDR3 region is CSARDRQGTETQYF.

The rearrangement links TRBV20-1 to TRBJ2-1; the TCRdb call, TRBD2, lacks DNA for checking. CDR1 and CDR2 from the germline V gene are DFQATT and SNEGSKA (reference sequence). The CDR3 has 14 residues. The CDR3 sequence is CSAASGSQGNEQFF.

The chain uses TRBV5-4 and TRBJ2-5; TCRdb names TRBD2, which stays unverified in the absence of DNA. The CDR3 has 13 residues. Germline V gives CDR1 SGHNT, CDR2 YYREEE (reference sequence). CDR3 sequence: CASSPPTGETQYF.

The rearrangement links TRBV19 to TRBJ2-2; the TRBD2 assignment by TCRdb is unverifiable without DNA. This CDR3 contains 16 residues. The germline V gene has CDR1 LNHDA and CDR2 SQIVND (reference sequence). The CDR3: CASNNNPLVNTGELFF.

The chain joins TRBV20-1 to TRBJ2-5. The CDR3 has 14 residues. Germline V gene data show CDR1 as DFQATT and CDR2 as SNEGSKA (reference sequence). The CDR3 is CSAGLAGSQETQYF.

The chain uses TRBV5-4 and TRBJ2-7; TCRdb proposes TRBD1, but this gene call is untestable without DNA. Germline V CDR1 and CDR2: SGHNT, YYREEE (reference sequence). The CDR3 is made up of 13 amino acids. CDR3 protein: CASSLQGYYEQYF. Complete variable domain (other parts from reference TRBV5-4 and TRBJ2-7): ETGVTQSPTHLIKTRGQQVTLRCSSQSGHNTVSWYQQALGQGPQFIFQYYREEENGRGNFPPRFSGLQFPNYSSELNVNALELDDSALYLCASSLQGYYEQYFGPGTRLTVT.

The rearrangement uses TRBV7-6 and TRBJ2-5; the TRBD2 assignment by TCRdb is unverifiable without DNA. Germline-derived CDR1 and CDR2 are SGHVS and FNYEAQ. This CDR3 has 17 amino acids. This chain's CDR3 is CASSLEGLAGGMETQYF.

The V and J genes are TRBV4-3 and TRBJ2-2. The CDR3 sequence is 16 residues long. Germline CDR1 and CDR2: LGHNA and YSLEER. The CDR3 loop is CASSQIQTAGTGELFF.

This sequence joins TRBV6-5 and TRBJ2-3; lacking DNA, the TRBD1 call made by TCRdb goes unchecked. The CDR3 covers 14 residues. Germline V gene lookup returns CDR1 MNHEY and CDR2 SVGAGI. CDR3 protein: CASKLDRATDTQYF.